This T cell receptor (beta chain) was identified during a study of cytomegalovirus exposure and HLA in healthy donors. Study results and limitations: The study dropped some indistinguishable V segments, TRBV6-2 and TRBV6-3 among them. Altogether, some 160 TCR beta chains were recorded as cytomegalovirus-associated.

Germline assignment: CDR1 SGDLS and CDR2 YYNGEE. V lost 6 bases, J lost 6 bases, and 16 bases stayed unmatched. The CDR3 is made up of 17 amino acids. On this clone itself: Its antigen is as yet unknown.

PCR amplification relied on 60 Vbeta primers (plus 13 Jbeta primers). Produced via immunoSEQ multiplex PCR; TCRdb's table is partial and in-frame only. The repertoire holds 150,000 to 200,000 clones, with 78% as singletons. The sequenced sample was PBMCs. The sequence derives from a woman aged 25 to 39 in good health and CMV-seropositive. This chain connects TRBV9 to TRBJ2-3, with 10 positions matching TRBD2. For the CDR3, the DNA is TGTGCCAGCACCAAGAGGGCTAGCGGGGGAGGAAGGGATACGCAGTATTTT. It translates to CASTKRASGGGRDTQYF.